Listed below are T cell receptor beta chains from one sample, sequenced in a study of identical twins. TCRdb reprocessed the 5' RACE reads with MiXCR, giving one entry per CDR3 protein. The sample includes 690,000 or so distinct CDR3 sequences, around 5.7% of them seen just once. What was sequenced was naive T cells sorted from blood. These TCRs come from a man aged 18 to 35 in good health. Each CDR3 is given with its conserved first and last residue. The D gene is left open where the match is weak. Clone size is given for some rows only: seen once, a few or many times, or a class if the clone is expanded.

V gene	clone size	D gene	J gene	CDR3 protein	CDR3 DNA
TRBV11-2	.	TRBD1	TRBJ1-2	CASSSLRDRVGYTF	TGTGCCAGCAGCTCCCTCCGGGACAGGGTTGGCTACACCTTC
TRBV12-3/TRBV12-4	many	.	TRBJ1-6	CASSLRDTVNSPLHF	TGTGCCAGCAGTCTCCGGGACACTGTAAATTCACCCCTCCACTTT
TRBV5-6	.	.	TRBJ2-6	CASSWRDRANVLTF	TGTGCCAGCAGCTGGCGGGACAGGGCCAACGTCCTGACTTTC
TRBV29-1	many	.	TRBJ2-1	CSVVENSGQFF	TGCAGCGTTGTGGAGAACTCGGGGCAGTTCTTC
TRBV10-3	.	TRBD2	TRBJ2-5	CAISEFSGREETQYF	TGTGCCATCAGTGAGTTTAGCGGGAGAGAAGAGACCCAGTACTTC
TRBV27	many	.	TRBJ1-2	CASSPTGSISGYTF	TGTGCCAGCAGTCCCACAGGGAGTATTTCTGGCTACACCTTC
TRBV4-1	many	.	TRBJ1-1	CASSQVKPGTEAFF	TGCGCCAGCAGCCAAGTAAAGCCGGGGACTGAAGCTTTCTTT
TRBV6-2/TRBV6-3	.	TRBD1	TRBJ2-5	CASIEGGGPARGTQYF	TGTGCCAGCATCGAAGGGGGCGGGCCCGCCCGGGGGACCCAGTACTTC
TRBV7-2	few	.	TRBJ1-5	CASSLDQNQGPQHF	TGTGCCAGCAGCTTAGACCAAAATCAGGGGCCCCAGCATTTT
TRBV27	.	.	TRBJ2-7	CASSSLGAWGEQYF	TGTGCCAGCAGTTCCCTGGGGGCCTGGGGCGAGCAGTACTTC
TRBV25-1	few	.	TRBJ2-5	CASRWEGPQYF	TGTGCCAGCAGGTGGGAAGGGCCCCAGTACTTC
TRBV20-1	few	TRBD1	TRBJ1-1	CSARFKGAKGMGTEAFF	TGCAGTGCTAGATTTAAGGGGGCGAAGGGGATGGGGACTGAAGCTTTCTTT
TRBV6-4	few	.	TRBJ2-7	CASRLLLLDGPSYEQYF	TGTGCCAGCAGACTACTTCTCTTGGACGGACCCTCCTACGAGCAGTACTTC
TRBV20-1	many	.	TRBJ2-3	CSAPLGDTQYF	TGCAGTGCTCCGCTGGGAGATACGCAGTATTTT
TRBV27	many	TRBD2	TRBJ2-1	CASSTLGGSSYNEQFF	TGTGCCAGCAGTACCCTGGGGGGGAGCTCCTACAATGAGCAGTTCTTC
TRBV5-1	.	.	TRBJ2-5	CASRGAEETQYF	TGCGCCAGCCGCGGGGCGGAAGAGACCCAGTACTTC
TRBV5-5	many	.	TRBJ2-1	CASSLVQLNEQFF	TGTGCCAGCAGCTTGGTTCAGCTAAATGAGCAGTTCTTC